A single sample is the source of the 6 T cell receptor beta chains below, sequenced in a study of T cells expressing NK-cell markers. TCRdb re-analyzed the 5' RACE reads; it lists each CDR3 protein once, without DNA. This sample's table reports about 150,000 distinct CDR3 sequences. Sequences were obtained from blood T cells: a sorted CD56 or NKG2C T cell subset, CD4+ or CD8+ T cells, or bulk PBMC T cells (not recorded which). The receptors stem from a woman aged 50 to 60 in good health.

The chain has TRBV6-6 and TRBJ2-1; the D call from TCRdb, TRBD1, cannot be confirmed without DNA. The length of the CDR3 is 14 residues. Germline V gene data show CDR1 as MNHNY and CDR2 as SVGAGI (reference sequence). The CDR3 is CASSYAGEHNEQFF.

CDR3 residues: CASSGSGREVETQYF. The V gene is TRBV7-7, the J gene TRBJ2-5; with no DNA, the TCRdb D assignment of TRBD2 cannot be verified. The germline V gene encodes CDR1 SSHAT and CDR2 FNYEAQ (reference sequence). This CDR3 has 15 residues.

The rearrangement uses TRBV12-3 or TRBV12-4 and TRBJ2-5; TCRdb outputs TRBD2, but without DNA this stays unchecked. The CDR3 contains 16 residues. CDR3 in amino acids: CASSLARGGVGETQYF.

The chain employs TRBV12-3 or TRBV12-4 and TRBJ2-5; TCRdb designates TRBD2, a call that cannot be tested without DNA. This CDR3 is built from 16 residues. CDR3 loop: CASRNKALGGTETQYF.

This chain links TRBV28 with TRBJ1-1; lacking DNA, the TRBD1 call made by TCRdb goes unchecked. The V gene's germline CDR1 is MDHEN and CDR2 SYDVKM. The CDR3 consists of 13 residues. The CDR3: CASREGANTEAFF.

The genes are TRBV29-1 and TRBJ2-1; without DNA, the TCRdb call of TRBD1 cannot be checked. The CDR3 loop spans 16 amino acids. The V gene's germline CDR1 is SQVTM and CDR2 ANQGSEA. CDR3: CSVDLFGGTGYNEQFF.